Listed below are T cell receptor beta chains from one sample, sequenced in a study of human T cells and chemical hapten exposure. In TCRdb, the RACE reads were re-called with MiXCR into one record per CDR3 protein. The profile covers 95,000 or so distinct CDR3 sequences, with about 10% appearing a single time and less than 2.5% taken by the ten largest. This specimen was whole blood, taken in connection with sensitization to the hapten diphenylcyclopropenone (DPC). These receptors were taken from a man aged 40-55 years with alopecia areata. Some clones in this sample may be carry-over from other donors' samples. The CDR3 runs from the conserved cysteine through the conserved F or W. A D gene is named only where the DNA matches it firmly. Not all rows give a size; the values are once, few, many and, for expanded clones, a class.

>few|TRBD2|TRBV4-3|TRBJ2-1
TGTGCCAGCAGCCAAGCGGGGACCCGCCTACAAGATGGGCAGTTCTTC
CASSQAGTRLQDGQFF
>many|.|TRBV6-2/TRBV6-3|TRBJ2-3
TGTGCCAGCACTAAAGACGGTGACACAGATACGCAGTATTTT
CASTKDGDTDTQYF
>few|.|TRBV29-1|TRBJ2-5
TGCAGCGTTGTCCTAGAGGTTGAGACCCAGTACTTC
CSVVLEVETQYF
>.|TRBD1|TRBV20-1|TRBJ1-1
TGCAGTGCTATCGACAGGGACAAACCGAACACTGAAGCTTTCTTT
CSAIDRDKPNTEAFF
>many|TRBD1|TRBV29-1|TRBJ1-1
TGCAGCGATGGACAGGGGCTTGAAGCTTTCTTT
CSDGQGLEAFF
>once|.|TRBV28|TRBJ2-1
TGTGCCAGCAGAGTTTATAATGGACGTCTTGAGCAGTTCTTC
CASRVYNGRLEQFF
>.|.|TRBV3-1|TRBJ2-3
TGTGCCAGCAGCCAAGGCATTAGCGATACGCAGTATTTT
CASSQGISDTQYF
>.|.|TRBV5-1|TRBJ1-1
TGCGCCAGCAGCCGTAGAAGCACTGAAGCTTTCTTT
CASSRRSTEAFF
>.|.|TRBV7-8|TRBJ1-5
TGTGCCAGCAGCTTAAACGGAGATAGCAATCAGCCCCAGCATTTT
CASSLNGDSNQPQHF
>.|TRBD1|TRBV7-9|TRBJ2-3
TGTGCCAGCGTCTTGACAGGGGACCTCACAGATACGCAGTATTTT
CASVLTGDLTDTQYF